Presented here are 29 T cell receptor beta chains from one specimen sequenced in a study of CD8+CD57+ T cells in acquired aplastic anemia. In patients chosen for sequencing, flow cytometry had shown CD8+CD57+ cell expansion. For CDR3 and TCR beta VDJ profiling, genomic DNA was the template used. TCRdb re-analysed the reads in MiXCR, keeping a single row per CDR3 protein. Of 200,000 to 300,000 distinct CDR3 sequences listed, 82% are singletons. The sequenced material came from sorted CD4+, CD8+, or CD8+CD57+ T cells (not recorded which) from PBMCs. The receptors were gathered from a human donor with aplastic anemia.

A word on this clonotype: A read error may account for a junction end that differs from germline. The chain carries TRBV15 and TRBJ2-3; D uncertain. The V gene's germline CDR1 is LNHNV and CDR2 YYDKDF (reference sequence). CDR3 length equals 14 residues. The CDR3 sequence is CATSRASQQDTQYF. CDR3 coding DNA: TGTGCCACCAGCAGAGCTAGTCAGCAAGATACCCAGTATTTT.

This clonotype has only a few counts. The CDR3 DNA sequence: TGCAGTGCTACCCGTTACTACCGACTCTACGAGCAGTACTTC. It translates to CSATRYYRLYEQYF. This chain uses TRBV20-1 with TRBJ2-7; D uncertain. Trimming removed 4 bases from V and 3 bases from J, with 16 bases in between. The CDR3 loop spans 14 amino acids. Germline V gene lookup returns CDR1 DFQATT and CDR2 SNEGSKA (reference sequence).

V and J are TRBV7-8 and TRBJ1-5; the match to TRBD1 covers 12 bases. This CDR3 comprises 18 residues. Germline values: CDR1 SGHVS, CDR2 FQNEAQ. Germline trimming cut 3 bases from V and 6 bases from J; bases unmatched to any gene: 12. CDR3 bases: TGTGCCAGCAGCTTTCATCCAGACGGGACAGGGGGCACTCAGCCCCAGCATTTT. Its protein is CASSFHPDGTGGTQPQHF.

The rearrangement links TRBV7-8 to TRBJ1-2; D not certain. The length of the CDR3 is 16 residues. Germline CDR1 reads SGHVS; CDR2 reads FQNEAQ. V was clipped by 3 bases and J by 9 bases, with 23 bases between them. CDR3 sequence: CASSFHRDGPALCYTF. CDR3 sequence (DNA): TGTGCCAGCAGCTTTCATCGAGACGGGCCAGCCCTTTGCTACACCTTC.

The CDR3 region is CASSPIWENYGYTF. The CDR3 DNA follows: TGTGCCAGCAGTCCCATTTGGGAAAATTATGGCTACACCTTC. The J gene is TRBJ1-2, the V gene TRBV12-3 or TRBV12-4, with no clear D. The CDR3 length is 14 residues. The V end lost 5 bases, the J end lost 5 bases, and 15 bases lay between the germline ends.

About this clonotype itself: Likely a read error: the CDR3 ends without its conserved phenylalanine or tryptophan. The limits of the CDR3 on the DNA are not certain, so only TCRdb's listed CDR3 is given. This rearrangement joins TRBV2 to TRBJ2-7; whether TRBD1, the table's D call, matches the DNA was not checked. Germline CDR1 and CDR2: SNHLY and FYNNEI. Both ends counted, the CDR3 spans 15 residues. The CDR3 loop reads CASGGGGMSSHELYL.

A few counts support this clonotype. The genes are TRBV7-2 and TRBJ1-6; D not resolved. V lost 1 base and J 15 bases, leaving 22 bases between the germline ends. Germline V CDR1 and CDR2: SGHTA, FQGNSA. This CDR3 contains 16 residues. CDR3 protein: CASSLGEGRYTQYLHF. Written as DNA, the CDR3 is TGTGCCAGCAGCTTAGGGGAGGGTCGCTATACGCAGTACCTCCACTTT. Combining the CDR3 with reference TRBV7-2 and TRBJ1-6 gives the whole variable domain GAGVSQSPSNKVTEKGKDVELRCDPISGHTALYWYRQSLGQGLEFLIYFQGNSAPDKSGLPSDRFSAERTGGSVSTLTIQRTQQEDSAVYLCASSLGEGRYTQYLHFGNGTRLTVT.

This chain joins TRBV9 and TRBJ2-7; 8 bases fit TRBD2. The germline CDR1 and CDR2 sequences are SGDLS and YYNGEE. The CDR3 extends over 16 amino acids. The CDR3 bases are TGTGCCAGCAGTGTAGCGGGGAGCAGGCGGGAGTACGAGCAGTACGTC. As protein: CASSVAGSRREYEQYV.

This chain uses TRBV9 with TRBJ2-7; D is perhaps TRBD1 or TRBD2 (5 bases each). V gave up 8 bases and J gave up 8 bases, with 20 bases separating them. Per the germline V gene, CDR1 is SGDLS and CDR2 is YYNGEE. The CDR3 runs to 13 residues. The CDR3 spells CASSPGPTEKQYF. The CDR3, as DNA: TGTGCCAGTAGTCCGGGACCAACAGAGAAGCAGTACTTC. The variable domain in full, with the rest retrieved from reference TRBV9 and TRBJ2-7, is DSGVTQTPKHLITATGQRVTLRCSPRSGDLSVYWYQQSLDQGLQFLIQYYNGEERAKGNILERFSAQQFPDLHSELNLSSLELGDSALYFCASSPGPTEKQYFGPGTRLTVT.

Regarding this clonotype: The DNA is left out, because the CDR3 cannot be placed on it with certainty; the CDR3 is given as TCRdb lists it. V usage is TRBV7-9 and J usage is TRBJ1-1. Germline CDR1 reads SEHNR; CDR2 reads FQNEAQ (reference sequence). Including both end residues, the CDR3 is 15 amino acids long. This CDR3 is CASSLEEHTQYFAFF.

The rearrangement uses TRBV2 and TRBJ2-3, with D unresolved. Germline V lookup: CDR1 SNHLY, CDR2 FYNNEI. This CDR3 is built from 13 residues. The CDR3 is CAGSSVGSDTQYF. The CDR3 coding sequence is TGTGCTGGCAGCAGCGTGGGGTCAGATACGCAGTATTTT.

This chain uses TRBV7-4 with TRBJ1-5, with D unclear. The V gene lost 5 bases and the J gene lost 15 bases, with 26 bases spanning the gap. The germline gives CDR1 SGHVT, CDR2 SQSDAQ. The CDR3 is 15 amino acids. The CDR3 region has the DNA TGTGCCAGCAGCGCCCCCCCGGCATGGGCTCGCGGGAGGCATTTT. This gives the protein CASSAPPAWARGRHF.

The J gene is TRBJ2-5, the V gene TRBV7-2; D possibly corresponds to TRBD1 (6 bases). Germline V CDR1 and CDR2: SGHTA, FQGNSA. Trimming shortened V by 2 bases and J by 14 bases, and 24 bases separated the two germline ends. The CDR3 has 15 residues. The DNA for the CDR3 is TGTGCCAGCAGCTTACCGCAGGGGCCCCATACGCAGTATTACTTC. It specifies CASSLPQGPHTQYYF.

There are a few counts of this clonotype. The genes are TRBV7-8 and TRBJ1-6, with 7 bases matching TRBD1. V dropped 3 bases and J dropped 6; count of bases not matched to a gene: 2. CDR1 and CDR2 from the germline V gene are SGHVS and FQNEAQ. The CDR3 length is 14 residues. The CDR3 bases are TGTGCCAGCAGCTTTCGGGACAGTAATTCACCCCTCCACTTT. Its protein is CASSFRDSNSPLHF.

This clonotype appeared a single time. One junction end does not reproduce the germline sequence, and a read error may be involved. J is TRBJ2-3 and V is TRBV10-2; 11 bases match TRBD2. CDR1 is WSHSY, CDR2 SAAADI, per germline. This CDR3 region has 15 residues. DNA of the CDR3: TGCGCCAGCAGCGGCCTAGCGGGAGGCACCGATACGCAGTATTTT. Protein: CASSGLAGGTDTQYF.

The chain recombines TRBV29-1 with TRBJ1-1; 9 bases map to TRBD1. This CDR3 contains 14 residues. Germline-derived CDR1 and CDR2 are SQVTM and ANQGSEA. Losses at the gene ends were 6 bases for V and 4 bases for J; bases not matched to a gene: 9. In DNA form, the CDR3 reads TGCAGCGTGACAGGGGGTAGAGGGGCCACTGAAGCTTTCTTT. This gives the protein CSVTGGRGATEAFF.

The chain uses TRBV15 and TRBJ2-1, with 10 bases aligning to TRBD2. The length of the CDR3 is 14 residues. V lost 6 bases to trimming and J lost 8 bases; unmatched junction nucleotides: 7. Germline V gene sequence: CDR1 LNHNV, CDR2 YYDKDF (reference sequence). The CDR3 spells CATRTSGRSDEQFF. CDR3 sequence (DNA): TGTGCCACCAGGACTAGCGGGCGTAGCGATGAGCAGTTCTTC.

Concerning this clonotype: Because it lacks the conserved phenylalanine or tryptophan at the end, this CDR3 is likely a read error. The limits of the CDR3 on the DNA are not certain, so only TCRdb's listed CDR3 is given. The V gene is TRBV9, the J gene TRBJ2-3; TRBD1, as called in the table, went unchecked against the DNA. The CDR3 adds up to 13 amino acids, both ends counted. Germline CDR1 SGDLS, CDR2 YYNGEE. CDR3 protein: CVSGDAGNIQYFV.

This clonotype is a singleton in its sample. One end of the junction is discordant with germline, which a read error may explain. The chain couples TRBV7-2 to TRBJ1-2; D gene uncertain. In germline, CDR1 is SGHTA, CDR2 FQGNSA. The CDR3 loop spans 16 amino acids. CDR3 residues: CASSLARGRLVYGYTF. The CDR3 DNA reads TGTGCCAGCAGCTTGGCGAGAGGTCGGCTCGTATATGGTTACACCTTC.

As concerns this clonotype: Germline and junction disagree at one end, which may indicate a read error. The chain links TRBV2 to TRBJ1-5, with no clear D. Germline CDR1 SNHLY, CDR2 FYNNEI. The CDR3 extends over 14 amino acids. CDR3 DNA: TGTGCCAGCGGTGACTGGTATACCAATCAGCCCCAGCATTTT. This gives the protein CASGDWYTNQPQHF.

There are a few counts of this clonotype. The V and J genes are TRBV12-3 or TRBV12-4 and TRBJ1-4, with no clear D. The CDR3 extends over 17 amino acids. Trimming removed 6 bases from V and 4 bases from J, with 21 bases in between. The CDR3 sequence is CASRQSSGEQINEKLFF. CDR3 nucleotides: TGTGCCAGCAGACAGTCTTCAGGAGAACAAATTAATGAAAAACTGTTTTTT.

Comment on this clonotype: The junction shows a germline mismatch at one end, possibly a read error. V is TRBV2 and J is TRBJ2-5; D is perhaps TRBD2 (6 bases). The CDR3 loop spans 16 amino acids. Germline V gene data show CDR1 as SNHLY and CDR2 as FYNNEI. CDR3 residues: CASGPAGGAVQETEYF. The CDR3 bases are TGTGCCAGCGGCCCTGCGGGCGGGGCGGTACAAGAGACCGAGTACTTC.

A note on this clonotype: This is likely a read error, given that the CDR3 carries no conserved phenylalanine or tryptophan at its end. No DNA is shown, since the ends of the CDR3 on it are uncertain; the CDR3 is the one TCRdb lists. This sequence joins TRBV7-3 and TRBJ2-3; TRBD1, the table's D call, lacks a check against the DNA. The CDR3 is 13 residues long, ends included. In germline, CDR1 is SGHTA, CDR2 FQGTGA. This CDR3 is CASGEGGTDTQTQ.

The chain carries TRBV15 and TRBJ2-7; TRBD1 aligns across 12 bases. V gave up 4 bases and J gave up 7 bases; unmatched junction bases: 8. The CDR3 has 15 amino acids. Per germline, CDR1 LNHNV and CDR2 YYDKDF (reference sequence). The CDR3 spells CATSNQGQGAKEQYF. The CDR3 nucleotides read TGTGCCACCAGCAACCAGGGACAGGGGGCGAAAGAGCAGTACTTC.

The genes are TRBV15 and TRBJ2-5; TRBD1 agrees at 8 bases. This CDR3 is 14 amino acids long. In germline, CDR1 is LNHNV, CDR2 YYDKDF (reference sequence). Unmatched junction bases numbered 13, after V lost 5 bases and J lost 11 bases. The CDR3 spells CATSGQGAAYAQYF. In DNA form, the CDR3 reads TGTGCCACCAGCGGCCAGGGGGCAGCGTACGCGCAGTACTTC. Supplemented by reference TRBV15 and TRBJ2-5, the full variable domain reads DAMVIQNPRYQVTQFGKPVTLSCSQTLNHNVMYWYQQKSSQAPKLLFHYYDKDFNNEADTPDNFQSRRPNTSFCFLDIRSPGLGDTAMYLCATSGQGAAYAQYFGPGTRLLVL.

As to this clonotype: Likely a read error: the CDR3 ends without its conserved phenylalanine or tryptophan. The DNA is left out, because the CDR3 cannot be placed on it with certainty; the CDR3 is given as TCRdb lists it. V usage is TRBV2 and J usage is TRBJ1-2; the table calls TRBD1, which could not be checked here. CDR1 is SNHLY and CDR2 is FYNNEI in the germline V gene. The CDR3 comprises 15 residues, both ends counted. CDR3 sequence reads: CASSWGGGSNYGYRS.

This sequence joins TRBV9 and TRBJ2-1; D gene ambiguous. The V and J ends lost 4 bases and 11 bases respectively, with 25 bases between them. Per the germline V gene, CDR1 is SGDLS and CDR2 is YYNGEE. CDR3 length: 16 amino acids. The CDR3 loop reads CASSLPYSHTMGKQFF. In nucleotides, the CDR3 is TGTGCCAGCAGCCTTCCCTATAGCCACACGATGGGAAAGCAGTTCTTC.

Concerning this clonotype: A read error may produce the germline difference seen at one junction end. The chain employs TRBV5-1 and TRBJ1-6, with no clear D. Germline V gene lookup returns CDR1 SGHRS and CDR2 YFSETQ. The CDR3 consists of 13 residues. CDR3 residues: CASKEDVNSPLHF. DNA of the CDR3: TGTGCCAGCAAGGAGGACGTTAATTCACCCCTCCACTTT.

The J gene is TRBJ2-1, the V gene TRBV7-9; tentatively, D is TRBD2 (5 bases). Trimming left V 5 bases short and J 8 bases short, with 22 bases between. Germline CDR1 and CDR2: SEHNR and FQNEAQ (reference sequence). This CDR3 comprises 16 residues. CDR3 residues: CASSHGGGNGQDEQFF. The CDR3 DNA reads TGTGCCAGCAGCCATGGAGGCGGAAACGGGCAGGATGAGCAGTTCTTC.